This T cell receptor (beta chain) was identified in a study of T-cell reconstitution after alpha-beta-depleted transplantation in children. The V gene lost 3 bases and the J gene lost 4 bases, with 8 bases spanning the gap. This CDR3 region has 12 residues. Germline V CDR1 and CDR2: SGHRS, YFSETQ. Regarding this clonotype: Its antigen remains unidentified.

A TCRbeta library incorporating unique molecular identifiers was prepared. TCRdb reanalysed the PCR reads using MiXCR and keeps one entry per CDR3 protein. The sample lists 250,000 to 400,000 distinct CDR3 sequences, around 25% occurring once. General study points: Surviving recipient T cells and intrathymic progenitors accounted for some patients' high TCRbeta diversity at day 60. Reportedly, roughly two months post-transplant, alpha-beta T cells arose from several hundred expanded graft clones. T-cell counts and diversity were attributed mostly to newly produced T cells one year after transplant.

This receptor was taken from a male patient younger than 18 who had a stem cell transplant for acute lymphoblastic leukemia, so the T cells may come from the graft donor. This specimen consisted of PBMCs, mostly from graft donor cells, obtained 180 days after TCRalphabeta/CD19-depleted stem cell transplant. The V call is TRBV5-1, the J call TRBJ2-7; D not certain. The CDR3 nucleotides are TGCGCCAGCAGCTCTCGCAAGTACGAGCAGTACTTC. Translating gives CASSSRKYEQYF.